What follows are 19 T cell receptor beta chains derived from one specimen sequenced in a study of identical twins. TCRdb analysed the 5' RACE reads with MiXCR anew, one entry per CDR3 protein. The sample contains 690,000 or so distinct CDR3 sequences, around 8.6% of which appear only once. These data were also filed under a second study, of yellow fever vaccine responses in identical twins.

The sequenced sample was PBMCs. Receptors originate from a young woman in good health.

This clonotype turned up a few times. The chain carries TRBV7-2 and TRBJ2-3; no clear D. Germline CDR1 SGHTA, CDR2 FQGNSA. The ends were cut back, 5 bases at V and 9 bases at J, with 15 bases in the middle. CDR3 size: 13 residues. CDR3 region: CASSHLPAITQYF. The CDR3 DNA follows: TGTGCCAGCAGCCACCTACCCGCCATAACGCAGTATTTT.

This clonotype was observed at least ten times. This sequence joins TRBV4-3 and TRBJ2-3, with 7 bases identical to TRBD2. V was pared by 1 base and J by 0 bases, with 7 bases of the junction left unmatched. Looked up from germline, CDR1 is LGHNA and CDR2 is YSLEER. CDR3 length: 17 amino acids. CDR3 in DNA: TGCGCCAGCAGCCAAGCGCGGGAGACCCTAAGCACAGATACGCAGTATTTT. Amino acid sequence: CASSQARETLSTDTQYF.

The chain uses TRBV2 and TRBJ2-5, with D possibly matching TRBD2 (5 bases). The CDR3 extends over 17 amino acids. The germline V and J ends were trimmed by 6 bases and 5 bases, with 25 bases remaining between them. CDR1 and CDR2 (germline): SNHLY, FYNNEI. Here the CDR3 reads CASSAYIRLDRGETQYF. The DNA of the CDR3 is TGTGCCAGCAGCGCTTATATTAGACTGGATCGAGGGGAGACCCAGTACTTC. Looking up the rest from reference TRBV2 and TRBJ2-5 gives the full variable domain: EPEVTQTPSHQVTQMGQEVILRCVPISNHLYFYWYRQILGQKVEFLVSFYNNEISEKSEIFDDQFSVERPDGSNFTLKIRSTKLEDSAMYFCASSAYIRLDRGETQYFGPGTRLLVL.

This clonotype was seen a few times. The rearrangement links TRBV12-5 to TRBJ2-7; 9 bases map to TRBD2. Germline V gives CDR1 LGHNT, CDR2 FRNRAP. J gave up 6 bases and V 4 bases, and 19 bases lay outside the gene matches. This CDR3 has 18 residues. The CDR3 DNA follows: TGTGCTAGTGGTTCGATGAAGGGGGCTAGCGGGGAACGGGGCGAGCAGTACTTC. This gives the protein CASGSMKGASGERGEQYF.

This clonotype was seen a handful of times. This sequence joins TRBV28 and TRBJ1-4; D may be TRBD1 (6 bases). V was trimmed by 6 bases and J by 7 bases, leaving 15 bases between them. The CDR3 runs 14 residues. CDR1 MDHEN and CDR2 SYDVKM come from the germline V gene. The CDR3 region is CASRAAGASEKLFF. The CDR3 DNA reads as TGTGCCAGCAGGGCCGCAGGGGCGAGTGAAAAACTGTTTTTT.

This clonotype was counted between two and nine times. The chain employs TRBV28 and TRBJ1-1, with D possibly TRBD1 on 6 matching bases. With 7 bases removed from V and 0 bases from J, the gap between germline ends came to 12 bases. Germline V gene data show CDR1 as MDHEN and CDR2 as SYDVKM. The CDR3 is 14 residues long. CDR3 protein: CASTSGQLNTEAFF. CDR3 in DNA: TGTGCCAGCACCTCCGGACAGCTGAACACTGAAGCTTTCTTT.

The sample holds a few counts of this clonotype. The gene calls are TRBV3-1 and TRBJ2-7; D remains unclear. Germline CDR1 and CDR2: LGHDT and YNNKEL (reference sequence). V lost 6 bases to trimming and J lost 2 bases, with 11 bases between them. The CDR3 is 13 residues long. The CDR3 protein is CASRGRFTYEQYF. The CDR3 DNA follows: TGTGCCAGCAGGGGCCGGTTCACCTACGAGCAGTACTTC.

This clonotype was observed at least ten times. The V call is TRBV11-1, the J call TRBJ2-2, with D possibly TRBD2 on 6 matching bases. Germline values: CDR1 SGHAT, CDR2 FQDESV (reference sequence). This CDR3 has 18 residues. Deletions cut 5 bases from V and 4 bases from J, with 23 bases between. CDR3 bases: TGTGCCAGCAGCCCCCCCCTATCGGGAGAGAGATTCACCGGGGAGCTGTTTTTT. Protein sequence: CASSPPLSGERFTGELFF.

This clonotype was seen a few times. CDR3 nucleotide sequence: TGTGCCAGCACAAGGGAGTCCTACGAGCAGTACTTC. Translating it yields CASTRESYEQYF. The V gene is TRBV5-5, the J gene TRBJ2-7, with a tentative D call TRBD2 (5 bases). This CDR3 has 12 residues. CDR1 SGHKS and CDR2 YYEKEE come from the germline V gene (reference sequence). Trimming took 6 bases from V and 1 from J, leaving 8 bases between them.

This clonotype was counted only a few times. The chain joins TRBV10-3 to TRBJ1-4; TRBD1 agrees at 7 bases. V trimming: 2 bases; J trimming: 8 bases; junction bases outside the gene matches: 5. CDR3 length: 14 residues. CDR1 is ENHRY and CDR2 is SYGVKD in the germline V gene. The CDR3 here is CAISEATGVEKLFF. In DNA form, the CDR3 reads TGTGCCATCAGTGAGGCAACAGGGGTGGAAAAACTGTTTTTT.

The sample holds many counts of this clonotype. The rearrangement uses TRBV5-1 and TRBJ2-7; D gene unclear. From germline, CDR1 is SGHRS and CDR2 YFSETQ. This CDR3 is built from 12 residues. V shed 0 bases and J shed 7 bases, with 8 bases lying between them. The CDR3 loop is CASSLDLEEQYF. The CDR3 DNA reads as TGCGCCAGCAGCTTGGATCTAGAGGAGCAGTACTTC.

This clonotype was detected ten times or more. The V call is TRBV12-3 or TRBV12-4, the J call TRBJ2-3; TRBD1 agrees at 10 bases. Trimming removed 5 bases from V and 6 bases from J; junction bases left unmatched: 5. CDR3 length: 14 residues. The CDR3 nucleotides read TGTGCCAGCAGTCTCGACAGGGGGCATGATACGCAGTATTTT. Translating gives CASSLDRGHDTQYF.

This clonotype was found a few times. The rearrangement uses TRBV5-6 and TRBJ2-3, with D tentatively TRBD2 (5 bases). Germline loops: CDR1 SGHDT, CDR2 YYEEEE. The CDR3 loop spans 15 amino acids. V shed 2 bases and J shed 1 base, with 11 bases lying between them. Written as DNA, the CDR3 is TGTGCCAGCAGCTTCGTGGGGAGCGGCACAGATACGCAGTATTTT. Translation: CASSFVGSGTDTQYF.

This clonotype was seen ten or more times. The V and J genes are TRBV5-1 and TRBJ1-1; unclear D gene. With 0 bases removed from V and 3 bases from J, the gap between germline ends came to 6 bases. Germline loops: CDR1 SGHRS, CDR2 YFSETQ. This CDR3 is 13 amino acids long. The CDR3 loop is CASSLVSDTEAFF. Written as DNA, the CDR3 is TGCGCCAGCAGCTTGGTATCAGACACTGAAGCTTTCTTT.

The CDR3 spells CASSLHLQETQYF. Here the CDR3 DNA reads TGTGCCAGTAGTCTTCACCTCCAAGAGACCCAGTACTTC. V gene TRBV19 combines with J gene TRBJ2-5; D is unresolved. The CDR3 is made up of 13 amino acids. CDR1 LNHDA and CDR2 SQIVND come from the germline V gene (reference sequence). The V and J ends lost 5 bases and 1 base respectively, with 8 bases between them.

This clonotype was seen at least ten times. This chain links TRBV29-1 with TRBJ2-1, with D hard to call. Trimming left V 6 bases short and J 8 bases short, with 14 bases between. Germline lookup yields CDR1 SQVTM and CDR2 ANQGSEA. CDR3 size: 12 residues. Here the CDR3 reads CSVTVPPDEQFF. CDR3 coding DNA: TGCAGCGTCACCGTCCCCCCGGATGAGCAGTTCTTC.

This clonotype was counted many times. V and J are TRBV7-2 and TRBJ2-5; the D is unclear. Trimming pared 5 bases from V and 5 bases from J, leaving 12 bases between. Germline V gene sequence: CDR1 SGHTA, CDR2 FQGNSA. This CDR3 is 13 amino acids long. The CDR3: CASSMSFGETQYF. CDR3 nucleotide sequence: TGTGCCAGCAGCATGAGTTTCGGTGAGACCCAGTACTTC.

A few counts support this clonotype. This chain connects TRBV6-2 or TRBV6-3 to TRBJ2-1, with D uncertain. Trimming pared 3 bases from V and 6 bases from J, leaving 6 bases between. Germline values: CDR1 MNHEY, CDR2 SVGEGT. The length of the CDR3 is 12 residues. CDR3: CASSYPVNEQFF. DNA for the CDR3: TGTGCCAGCAGTTATCCGGTCAATGAGCAGTTCTTC.

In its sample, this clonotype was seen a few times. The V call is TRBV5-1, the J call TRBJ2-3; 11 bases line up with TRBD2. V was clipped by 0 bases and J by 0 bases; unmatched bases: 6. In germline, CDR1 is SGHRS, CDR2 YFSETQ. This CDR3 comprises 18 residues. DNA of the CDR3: TGCGCCAGCAGCTTGGGAAGTACTAGCGGGGGTAGCACAGATACGCAGTATTTT. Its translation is CASSLGSTSGGSTDTQYF.